This T cell receptor (beta chain) is drawn from a study of response to subunit inactivated influenza vaccine (dated by TCRdb to 2017 to 2018). With respect to the entire study: To follow how T cells responded to a trivalent subunit inactivated influenza vaccine, the researchers relied on deep quantitative profiling of the T cell receptor repertoire. The paper as a whole reports these results and caveats: The authors proposed that each seasonal influenza vaccination may bring in only a limited number of new T cells.

The CDR3 covers 15 residues, taking in both the cysteine and the phenylalanine. Just CDR3 DNA is preserved here, 45 bases in frame from base 1. The V and J ends are trimmed by 3 bases and 7 bases, leaving 18 bases between them. Based on the germline V gene (reference sequence), the CDR1 and CDR2 sequences are DFQATT and SNEGSKA. Regarding this clonotype: It lacks a known antigen. The sample holds no much larger clone one base away, and base qualities are not on file.

The method was RT-PCR. TCRdb shows the sequencer as Illumina HiSeq 2500. The raw public reads went through TCRdb reprocessing: fastp at Q25, MiXCR clone calling, in-frame beta chains kept. Each record represents a unique CDR3 protein, reported with the most common genes and DNA among its rows. This sample lists roughly 700,000 distinct CDR3 sequences; about 15% were detected once. Around 6.5% of the sample is held by the ten biggest clonotypes. The chain uses TRBV20-1 and TRBJ1-4; the D gene is perhaps TRBD1, from 6 matching bases. This TCR was sampled from a man between 50 and 59 years old who received an inactivated influenza vaccine. Donor details come from another sample of the same person, matched by shared clones. Sequenced here: PBMCs from blood, sampled roughly 15 days before vaccination. The CDR3 region reads CSASQGRFRGEKLFF. The nucleotide sequence is TGCAGTGCTAGTCAGGGGCGGTTTCGGGGTGAAAAACTGTTTTTT.